A single sample is the source of the 11 T cell receptor beta chains below, sequenced in a study of T cell responses to AZD1222 COVID-19 vaccine. Generated by immunoSEQ multiplex PCR, the TCRdb table keeps only in-frame clones and is missing some. The sample lists 150,000 to 200,000 clones, over 90% occurring once. This material consisted of peripheral blood, taken on day 0 of AZD1222 vaccination. The origin of the receptors is an adult in good health.

The chain employs TRBV6-4 and TRBJ2-1; D gene uncertain. The CDR3 sequence is 13 residues long. Germline CDR1 is MRHNA and CDR2 is SNTAGT. The ends were cut back, 4 bases at V and 8 bases at J, with 12 bases in the middle. The DNA for the CDR3 is TGTGCCAGCAGTGTATCCAGTCCCGATGAGCAGTTCTTC. Its translation: CASSVSSPDEQFF.

The rearrangement joins TRBV2 to TRBJ2-3; either TRBD1 or TRBD2 may supply D (5 bases each). The CDR3 extends over 12 amino acids. Germline V gene data show CDR1 as SNHLY and CDR2 as FYNNEI. The V gene lost 8 bases and the J gene lost 9 bases, with 15 bases spanning the gap. CDR3 DNA: TGTGCCAGCGATGGGGCCGGGGTCACGCAGTATTTT. It yields the protein CASDGAGVTQYF.

This sequence joins TRBV19 and TRBJ1-1; D unresolved. V was shortened by 7 bases and J by 3 bases, with 9 bases between the two germline ends. Germline loops: CDR1 LNHDA, CDR2 SQIVND (reference sequence). The CDR3 spans 12 residues. The CDR3 DNA is TGTGCCAGTATTAACGGGGACACTGAAGCTTTCTTT. This translates into CASINGDTEAFF. Filled out from reference TRBV19 and TRBJ1-1, the complete variable domain reads DGGITQSPKYLFRKEGQNVTLSCEQNLNHDAMYWYRQDPGQGLRLIYYSQIVNDFQKGDIAEGYSVSREKKESFPLTVTSAQKNPTAFYLCASINGDTEAFFGQGTRLTVV.

J is TRBJ1-2 and V is TRBV7-2, with 8 bases that match TRBD1. The length of the CDR3 is 13 residues. From germline, CDR1 is SGHTA and CDR2 FQGNSA. V lost 3 bases and J lost 3; bases outside the gene matches: 0. The CDR3 bases are TGTGCCAGCAGCTTGACAGGGGACTATGGCTACACCTTC. Translating gives CASSLTGDYGYTF.

The V gene is TRBV6-5, the J gene TRBJ1-5, with no clear D. Germline CDR1 and CDR2: MNHEY and SVGAGI. The V gene lost 4 bases and the J gene lost 4 bases, with 17 bases spanning the gap. This CDR3 contains 16 residues. CDR3: CASSLLGTVSNQPQHF. In DNA form, the CDR3 reads TGTGCCAGCAGTTTGCTCGGCACAGTATCGAATCAGCCCCAGCATTTT.

The genes are TRBV30 and TRBJ1-3; D gene uncertain. CDR1 is GTSNPN, CDR2 SVGIG, per germline (reference sequence). Trimming removed 4 bases from V and 4 bases from J, with 5 bases in between. There are 11 residues in the CDR3. CDR3 bases: TGTGCCTGGACGCTAGGAAACACCATATATTTT. Amino acids: CAWTLGNTIYF. Together with reference TRBV30 and TRBJ1-3, the CDR3 gives the full variable domain: SQTIHQWPATLVQPVGSPLSLECTVEGTSNPNLYWYRQAAGRGLQLLFYSVGIGQISSEVPQNLSASRPQDRQFILSSKKLLLSDSGFYLCAWTLGNTIYFGEGSWLTVV.

This clone was picked up one time. The chain combines TRBV18 with TRBJ1-4; D ambiguous. From germline, CDR1 is KGHSH and CDR2 LQKENI. This CDR3 is 11 amino acids long. The V and J ends lost 6 bases and 4 bases respectively, with 3 bases between them. The CDR3 DNA is TGTGCCAGCTCCCATAATGAAAAACTGTTTTTT. It codes for CASSHNEKLFF.

This clone occurred once. This chain connects TRBV27 to TRBJ1-1, with D hard to call. Deletions cut 2 bases from V and 0 bases from J, with 7 bases between. CDR3 length: 14 residues. Germline CDR1 is MNHEY and CDR2 is SMNVEV (reference sequence). In DNA form, the CDR3 reads TGTGCCAGCAGTTTAAGGAGGCTGAACACTGAAGCTTTCTTT. Protein sequence: CASSLRRLNTEAFF.

The genes are TRBV28 and TRBJ2-1, with D possibly matching TRBD1 (9 bases). The germline V gene encodes CDR1 MDHEN and CDR2 SYDVKM. With 8 bases removed from V and 1 base from J, the gap between germline ends came to 30 bases. The CDR3 has 20 residues. CDR3 residues: CASQSHRGLKRGSSYNEQFF. The CDR3, as DNA: TGTGCCAGCCAGTCCCACAGGGGGCTTAAGCGGGGGTCATCCTACAATGAGCAGTTCTTC.

The DNA for the CDR3 is TGTGCCAGCAGTGAATGGGACAGGGTAGACTATGGCTACACCTTC. Translation gives CASSEWDRVDYGYTF. V usage is TRBV6-1 and J usage is TRBJ1-2, with 9 bases identical to TRBD1. Trimming at V came to 2 bases and at J to 3 bases, leaving 4 bases not matched to a gene. CDR3 size: 15 residues. Germline V gene lookup returns CDR1 MNHNS and CDR2 SASEGT.

This chain connects TRBV5-1 to TRBJ2-5, with 9 bases that match TRBD1. CDR1 and CDR2 (germline): SGHRS, YFSETQ. With 4 bases clipped from V and 4 bases from J, the junction kept 11 bases outside the gene matches. The CDR3 loop spans 16 amino acids. In DNA form, the CDR3 reads TGCGCCAGCAGCCTGGGACAGGGAGCGCTGGTAGAGACCCAGTACTTC. It codes for CASSLGQGALVETQYF.